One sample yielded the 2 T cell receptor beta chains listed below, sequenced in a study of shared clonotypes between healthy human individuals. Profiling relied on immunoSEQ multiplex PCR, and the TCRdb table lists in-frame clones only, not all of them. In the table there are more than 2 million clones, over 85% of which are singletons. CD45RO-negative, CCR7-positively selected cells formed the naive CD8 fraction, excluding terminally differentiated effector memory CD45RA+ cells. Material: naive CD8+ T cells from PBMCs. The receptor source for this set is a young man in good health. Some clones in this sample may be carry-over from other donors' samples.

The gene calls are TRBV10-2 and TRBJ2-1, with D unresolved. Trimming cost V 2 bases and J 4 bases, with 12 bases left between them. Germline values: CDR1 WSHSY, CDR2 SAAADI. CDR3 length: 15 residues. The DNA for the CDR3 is TGCGCCAGCAGTGAGAGTTCACTAAGGTACAATGAGCAGTTCTTC. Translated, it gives CASSESSLRYNEQFF.

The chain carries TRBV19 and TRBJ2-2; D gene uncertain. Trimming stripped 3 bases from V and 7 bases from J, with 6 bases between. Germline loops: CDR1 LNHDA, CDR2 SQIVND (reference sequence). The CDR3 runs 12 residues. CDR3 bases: TGTGCCAGTAGTATGGTTCTCGGGGAGCTGTTTTTT. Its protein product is CASSMVLGELFF.